This T cell receptor beta chain emerged from a study of OX40 agonist ivuxolimab in advanced cancers. The data were produced by immunoSEQ multiplex PCR, yet TCRdb's version contains in-frame clones alone and is incomplete. The sample shows tens of thousands of clones, about 93% of them seen only once. V lost 6 bases, J lost 4 bases, and 15 bases lay in between. Germline values: CDR1 MNHNS, CDR2 SASEGT. The CDR3 contains 14 residues. This clone was counted only a few times. This specimen consisted of CD4+ or CD8+ T cells sorted from blood, obtained in a trial of the OX40 agonist ivuxolimab. This clonotype was obtained from an adult with an advanced solid tumor such as melanoma, head and neck, liver or kidney cancer. The chain is built from TRBV6-1 and TRBJ1-2; TRBD1 might be the D (6 bases). In DNA, the CDR3 is TGTGCCAGCAGACAGGGAAGCCTGACCTATGGCTACACCTTC. It specifies CASRQGSLTYGYTF.